The sample holds many counts of the clone carrying this T cell receptor beta chain. RNA transcripts were the template for amplifying TCR beta CDR3 regions. HTBI primers drove first-round RT-PCR of the TCR CDR3. TCRdb ran MiXCR on the multiplex PCR reads and lists one entry per CDR3 protein. The table includes more than 650,000 distinct CDR3 sequences, around 15% detected once. The data originate from a study of T cells in Graves' hyperthyroidism and ophthalmopathy. The CDR3 contains 15 residues. The germline V gene encodes CDR1 KGHDR and CDR2 SFDVKD. V lost 3 bases to trimming and J lost 4 bases; unmatched junction nucleotides: 7. Absent ophthalmopathy progression within 18 months defined stable Graves' hyperthyroidism. Patients aged 18 to 65 with hyperthyroidism were newly diagnosed, with duration under 2 months. Diagnostic decisions used clinical symptoms, serum thyroxine and TRAb, thyroid ultrasound and orbital computed tomography. This sample holds PBMCs from 8 to 10 ml fresh peripheral blood.

The sequenced material came from blood. The sequence came from a woman between 18 and 29 years old with Graves' hyperthyroidism. The gene calls are TRBV24-1 and TRBJ2-5, with TRBD1 matching 7 bases. The CDR3 here is CATSDATGTGETQYF. The CDR3 DNA follows: TGTGCCACCAGTGATGCGACAGGGACCGGAGAGACCCAGTACTTC.